The 23 T cell receptor beta chains in this list originate from one sample, sequenced in a study of blood T cell repertoires in COVID-19 (dated by TCRdb to 2020 to 2021). Libraries came from the immunoSEQ multiplex PCR assay. The table was pulled from immuneACCESS by TCRdb, which kept in-frame rearrangements only. Such tables lose some clones; where checked, under half of the loss comes from unresolved V genes, and the rest has no known cause. The sample includes fewer than 130,000 clones, with 88% observed a single time. The ten largest clones add up to over 3% of the sample. The sample was peripheral blood. These receptors were obtained from a woman aged 45-65 years with acute or convalescent COVID-19.

The chain couples TRBV7-2 to TRBJ2-2, with a possible D match to TRBD1 (5 bases). This CDR3 has 15 residues. Per germline, CDR1 SGHTA and CDR2 FQGNSA. With 6 bases removed from V and 1 base from J, the gap between germline ends came to 12 bases. This chain's CDR3 is CASSRNGQNTGELFF. The CDR3 DNA is TGTGCCAGCAGTCGCAACGGACAGAACACCGGGGAGCTGTTTTTT.

The chain employs TRBV3-1 (or the pseudogene TRBV3-2) and TRBJ1-6; 7 bases agree with TRBD1. The trim removed 4 bases at V and 11 bases at J, leaving 8 bases unmatched. The V gene's germline CDR1 is LGHDT and CDR2 YNNKEL (reference sequence). The CDR3 spans 14 residues. The CDR3 loop is CASSLATGSTPLHF. DNA for the CDR3: TGTGCCAGCAGCCTGGCGACAGGGTCAACACCCCTCCACTTT.

This clone was detected once. This sequence joins TRBV19 and TRBJ1-1; D ambiguous. V was trimmed by 3 bases and J by 4 bases, leaving 12 bases between them. The CDR3 has 14 amino acids. From germline, CDR1 is LNHDA and CDR2 SQIVND (reference sequence). CDR3 residues: CASSIAVAGTEAFF. DNA for the CDR3: TGTGCCAGTAGTATTGCGGTAGCTGGCACTGAAGCTTTCTTT.

The chain joins TRBV20-1 to TRBJ1-5; TRBD1 might be the D (6 bases). With 3 bases removed from V and 1 base from J, the gap between germline ends came to 13 bases. The V gene's germline CDR1 is DFQATT and CDR2 SNEGSKA (reference sequence). CDR3 length equals 15 residues. The CDR3, as DNA: TGCAGTGCTAGTGCCAATCAGGGGAGCAATCAGCCCCAGCATTTT. Amino acid sequence: CSASANQGSNQPQHF.

This clone has just one count. This rearrangement joins TRBV15 to TRBJ2-1, with a weak D call TRBD1 (5 bases). Trimming removed 0 bases from V and 10 bases from J, with 13 bases in between. Germline CDR1 and CDR2: LNHNV and YYDKDF (reference sequence). The CDR3 consists of 14 residues. CDR3 DNA sequence: TGTGCCACCAGCAGAGAAGGGGCAGGGATCGAGCAGTTCTTC. This sequence encodes CATSREGAGIEQFF.

This rearrangement joins TRBV2 to TRBJ2-3; the match to TRBD2 covers 14 bases. Germline V gene lookup returns CDR1 SNHLY and CDR2 FYNNEI. The trim removed 6 bases at V and 0 bases at J, leaving 17 bases unmatched. The CDR3 is 21 residues long. CDR3 nucleotide sequence: TGTGCCAGCAGGCAGCCTCCGGGACTAGCGGGAGTAGATACTAGCACAGATACGCAGTATTTT. Translation gives CASRQPPGLAGVDTSTDTQYF.

The chain uses TRBV19 and TRBJ2-7; 8 bases are shared with TRBD2. Germline V gene lookup returns CDR1 LNHDA and CDR2 SQIVND (reference sequence). V dropped 3 bases and J dropped 2; count of bases not matched to a gene: 6. CDR3 length equals 15 residues. The CDR3 reads CASSMDGGGTYEQYF. The DNA for the CDR3 is TGTGCCAGTAGTATGGACGGCGGGGGGACCTACGAGCAGTACTTC.

CDR3 nucleotides: TGTGCCAGCTCACCACCGACGGGTTCCAATGAGCAGTTCTTC. It encodes CASSPPTGSNEQFF. V usage is TRBV18 and J usage is TRBJ2-1; no reliable D call. The CDR3 is 14 amino acids. The V end was cut by 0 bases, the J end by 6 bases, with 9 bases between. The germline V gene encodes CDR1 KGHSH and CDR2 LQKENI.

This chain uses TRBV25-1 with TRBJ1-6, with a tentative D call TRBD1 (5 bases). The length of the CDR3 is 16 residues. CDR1 is MGHDK, CDR2 SYGVNS, per germline. V lost 0 bases, J lost 7 bases, and 13 bases lay in between. The CDR3 nucleotides are TGTGCCAGCAGTGAATATCTCCCAGGGCCCAATTCACCCCTCCACTTT. Its protein product is CASSEYLPGPNSPLHF.

The chain links TRBV2 to TRBJ1-6; D may be TRBD1 (5 bases). Trimming removed 5 bases from V and 7 bases from J, with 6 bases in between. The CDR3 totals 12 residues. Germline V gene sequence: CDR1 SNHLY, CDR2 FYNNEI. CDR3: CASSRQNSPLHF. CDR3 bases: TGTGCCAGCAGTCGACAGAATTCACCCCTCCACTTT. The variable domain in full, with the rest retrieved from reference TRBV2 and TRBJ1-6, is EPEVTQTPSHQVTQMGQEVILRCVPISNHLYFYWYRQILGQKVEFLVSFYNNEISEKSEIFDDQFSVERPDGSNFTLKIRSTKLEDSAMYFCASSRQNSPLHFGNGTRLTVT.

V gene TRBV7-9 combines with J gene TRBJ2-2, with TRBD2 matching 11 bases. The CDR3 totals 16 residues. The germline V gene has CDR1 SEHNR and CDR2 FQNEAQ (reference sequence). After removal of 6 bases from V and 5 bases from J, the junction contained 8 bases not matched to a gene. DNA of the CDR3: TGTGCCAGCAGACTCACTAGCGGGAGTTGGACCGGGGAGCTGTTTTTT. Protein sequence: CASRLTSGSWTGELFF.

V gene TRBV6-5 combines with J gene TRBJ2-2; TRBD1 matches 8 bases. The germline V gene encodes CDR1 MNHEY and CDR2 SVGAGI. This CDR3 spans 15 amino acids. V trimming: 5 bases; J trimming: 1 base; junction bases outside the gene matches: 3. As DNA, the CDR3 is TGTGCCAGCAGTCAGGGGGCAGGGAACACCGGGGAGCTGTTTTTT. The encoded protein is CASSQGAGNTGELFF.

V is TRBV7-2 and J is TRBJ2-2, with D possibly being TRBD1 (6 bases). Germline V CDR1 and CDR2: SGHTA, FQGNSA. The CDR3 is made up of 15 amino acids. V was shortened by 8 bases and J by 6 bases, with 19 bases between the two germline ends. The CDR3 loop reads CASLFPSRGAGELFF. CDR3 sequence (DNA): TGTGCCAGCCTCTTCCCCTCCAGGGGCGCCGGGGAGCTGTTTTTT.

The V and J genes are TRBV18 and TRBJ1-6; 10 bases align to TRBD1. Germline CDR1 is KGHSH and CDR2 is LQKENI. The junction had 13 bases not matched to a gene; V was cut back by 5 bases and J by 0 bases. The CDR3 spans 20 residues. The CDR3 sequence is CASSTLRDRGLSSYNSPLHF. CDR3 DNA: TGTGCCAGCTCAACGCTCCGGGACAGGGGCTTAAGCTCCTATAATTCACCCCTCCACTTT.

This chain links TRBV28 with TRBJ1-3; tentatively, D is TRBD1 (5 bases). The CDR3 length is 15 residues. V was trimmed by 2 bases and J by 0 bases, leaving 8 bases between them. Germline CDR1 is MDHEN and CDR2 is SYDVKM. CDR3 DNA sequence: TGTGCCAGCAGTTTACTCAGGGTCTCTGGAAACACCATATATTTT. Residues: CASSLLRVSGNTIYF.

The chain has TRBV28 and TRBJ1-1, with D uncertain. V lost 8 bases, J lost 5 bases, and 21 bases lay in between. CDR1 MDHEN and CDR2 SYDVKM come from the germline V gene. CDR3 length: 15 amino acids. The CDR3 loop reads CASGPGGPPVTEAFF. CDR3 coding DNA: TGTGCCAGCGGACCCGGCGGGCCCCCGGTGACTGAAGCTTTCTTT.

The genes are TRBV28 and TRBJ2-7; 9 bases match TRBD1. V was clipped by 5 bases and J by 3 bases; unmatched bases: 8. This CDR3 is 15 amino acids long. Germline lookup yields CDR1 MDHEN and CDR2 SYDVKM. The CDR3 protein is CASSGYRGRGYEQYF. The CDR3 DNA sequence: TGTGCCAGCAGTGGATACAGGGGGCGCGGCTACGAGCAGTACTTC.

V gene TRBV6-5 combines with J gene TRBJ1-5; D is uncertain. The CDR3 is made up of 14 amino acids. CDR1 MNHEY and CDR2 SVGAGI come from the germline V gene. The V end was cut by 6 bases, the J end by 0 bases, with 9 bases between. The CDR3 region has the DNA TGTGCCAGCAGCCGAACTTATAGCAATCAGCCCCAGCATTTT. This translates into CASSRTYSNQPQHF.

The rearrangement links TRBV2 to TRBJ1-3; D is unclear. The CDR3 is 16 residues long. Germline V CDR1 and CDR2: SNHLY, FYNNEI. With 2 bases removed from V and 0 bases from J, the gap between germline ends came to 11 bases. The CDR3 DNA is TGTGCCAGCAGTGAACAGACTAGTCCCTCTGGAAACACCATATATTTT. Translating gives CASSEQTSPSGNTIYF.

The gene calls are TRBV29-1 and TRBJ2-7; 8 bases are a match to TRBD1. Germline V gene data show CDR1 as SQVTM and CDR2 as ANQGSEA. The CDR3 sequence is 13 residues long. V lost 7 bases and J lost 4; bases outside the gene matches: 9. The CDR3, as DNA: TGCAGCGCCAGCAGGGGGCAGGGTTACGAGCAGTACTTC. This translates into CSASRGQGYEQYF.

This rearrangement joins TRBV6-6 to TRBJ1-3; the match to TRBD1 covers 8 bases. The trim removed 6 bases at V and 0 bases at J, leaving 7 bases unmatched. The germline V gene encodes CDR1 MNHNY and CDR2 SVGAGI (reference sequence). The CDR3 totals 16 residues. DNA for the CDR3: TGTGCCAGCAGCCCCGGACAGGGATCCTCTGGAAACACCATATATTTT. As protein: CASSPGQGSSGNTIYF.

J is TRBJ2-5 and V is TRBV1; TRBD1, the D gene given by the table, was not confirmed from the DNA. TRBV1 is a recognized pseudogene. The CDR3 sequence is 16 residues long. DNA for the CDR3: TGCACCAGCAGCCTAAAGATAGGGGGTTTTGAGGAGACCCAGTACTTC. This codes for CTSSLKIGGFEETQYF.

The chain employs TRBV7-9 and TRBJ2-1, with TRBD2 matching 8 bases. The CDR3 is 12 amino acids. The germline V gene has CDR1 SEHNR and CDR2 FQNEAQ (reference sequence). V was pared by 4 bases and J by 10 bases, with 3 bases of the junction left unmatched. The CDR3 loop is CASSSGLAEQFF. Written as DNA, the CDR3 is TGTGCCAGCAGCTCTGGACTAGCCGAGCAGTTCTTC.